The T cell receptor beta chain under discussion was sequenced for a study of cytomegalovirus exposure and HLA in healthy donors. Overall study findings and caveats: That first-cohort TCR clusters tended to co-occur in the 95 to 150 validation repertoires was found in a later analysis.

For this clone: Its antigen is unidentified.

V was cut by 0 bases and J by 2 bases, with 5 bases left in between. CDR3 size: 13 residues. CDR1 and CDR2 (germline): SGHRS, YFSETQ. Here immunoSEQ multiplex PCR was the method, and the copy in TCRdb shows in-frame clones only, minus some. The sample lists approximately 60,000 clones; 92% were seen once. The donors were part of the validation cohort, which consisted of more than 90 subjects and was separate from the first cohort of hundreds of subjects. The chain joins TRBV5-1 to TRBJ2-5; D gene unclear. Sequenced input: PBMCs. This receptor was obtained from a woman aged 18-29 years in good health and CMV-seronegative. CDR3 residues: CASSLGVQETQYF. The CDR3 DNA is TGCGCCAGCAGCTTGGGAGTGCAAGAGACCCAGTACTTC. Full variable domain (missing parts from reference TRBV5-1 and TRBJ2-5): KAGVTQTPRYLIKTRGQQVTLSCSPISGHRSVSWYQQTPGQGLQFLFEYFSETQRNKGNFPGRFSGRQFSNSRSEMNVSTLELGDSALYLCASSLGVQETQYFGPGTRLLVL.